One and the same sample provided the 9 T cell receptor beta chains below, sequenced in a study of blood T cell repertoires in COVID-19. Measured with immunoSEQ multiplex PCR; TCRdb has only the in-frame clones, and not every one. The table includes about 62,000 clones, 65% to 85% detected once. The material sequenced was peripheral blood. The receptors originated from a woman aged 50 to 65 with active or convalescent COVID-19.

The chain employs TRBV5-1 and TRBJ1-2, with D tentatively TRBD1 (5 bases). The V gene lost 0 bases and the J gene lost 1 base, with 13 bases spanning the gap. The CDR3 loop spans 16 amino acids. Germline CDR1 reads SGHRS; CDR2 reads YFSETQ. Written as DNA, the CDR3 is TGCGCCAGCAGCTTGGGGGGCCAGGCCGTTAACTATGGCTACACCTTC. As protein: CASSLGGQAVNYGYTF.

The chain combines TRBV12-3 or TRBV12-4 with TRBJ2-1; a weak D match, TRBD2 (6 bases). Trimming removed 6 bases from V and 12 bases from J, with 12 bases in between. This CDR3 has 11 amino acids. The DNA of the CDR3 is TGTGCCAGCAGCGCCGGGAGAGGGCAGTTCTTC. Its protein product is CASSAGRGQFF.

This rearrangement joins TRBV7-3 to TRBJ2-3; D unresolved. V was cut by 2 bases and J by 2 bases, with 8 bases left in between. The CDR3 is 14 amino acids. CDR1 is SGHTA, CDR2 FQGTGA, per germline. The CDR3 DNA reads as TGTGCCAGCAGCTTAGGGCTACCCACAGATACGCAGTATTTT. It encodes CASSLGLPTDTQYF.

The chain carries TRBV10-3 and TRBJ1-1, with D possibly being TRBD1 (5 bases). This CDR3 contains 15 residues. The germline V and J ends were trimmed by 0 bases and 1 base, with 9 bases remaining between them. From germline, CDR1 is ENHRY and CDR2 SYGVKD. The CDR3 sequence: CAISESRGGNTEAFF. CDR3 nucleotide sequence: TGTGCCATCAGTGAGTCGCGGGGGGGGAACACTGAAGCTTTCTTT.

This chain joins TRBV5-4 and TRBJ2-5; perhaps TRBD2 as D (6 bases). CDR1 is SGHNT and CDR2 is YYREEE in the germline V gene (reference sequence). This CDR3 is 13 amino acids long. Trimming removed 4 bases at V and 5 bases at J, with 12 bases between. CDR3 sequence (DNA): TGTGCCAGCAGCCTGTATGGGGGGGAGACCCAGTACTTC. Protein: CASSLYGGETQYF.

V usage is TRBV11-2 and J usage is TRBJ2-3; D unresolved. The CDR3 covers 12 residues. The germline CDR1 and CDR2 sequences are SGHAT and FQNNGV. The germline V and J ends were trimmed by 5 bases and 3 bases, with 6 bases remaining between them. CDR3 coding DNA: TGTGCCAGCAGCCATACAACAGATACGCAGTATTTT. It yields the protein CASSHTTDTQYF.

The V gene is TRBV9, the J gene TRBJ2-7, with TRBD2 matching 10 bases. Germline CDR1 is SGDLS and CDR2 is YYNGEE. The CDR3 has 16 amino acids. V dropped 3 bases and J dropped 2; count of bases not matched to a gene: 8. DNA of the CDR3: TGTGCCAGCAGCGAGAGGGGACTAGCGCAAACCTACGAGCAGTACTTC. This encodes CASSERGLAQTYEQYF.

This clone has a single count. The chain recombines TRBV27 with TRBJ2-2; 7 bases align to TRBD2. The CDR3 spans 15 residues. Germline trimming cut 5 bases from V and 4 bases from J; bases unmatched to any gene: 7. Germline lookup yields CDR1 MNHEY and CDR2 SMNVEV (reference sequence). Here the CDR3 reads CASSPGLVGTGELFF. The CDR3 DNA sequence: TGTGCCAGCAGTCCAGGACTAGTGGGCACCGGGGAGCTGTTTTTT.

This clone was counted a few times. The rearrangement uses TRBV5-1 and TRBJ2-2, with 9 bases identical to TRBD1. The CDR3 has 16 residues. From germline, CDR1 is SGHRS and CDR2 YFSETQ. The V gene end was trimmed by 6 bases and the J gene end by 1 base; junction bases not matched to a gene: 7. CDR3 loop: CASTARGQGNTGELFF. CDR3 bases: TGCGCCAGCACAGCACGGGGACAGGGGAACACCGGGGAGCTGTTTTTT.